The 13 T cell receptor beta chains presented below share a single source sample, sequenced in a study of human CD8 memory T cell subsets. Construction of TCR beta libraries was accomplished by means of UMI-labeled 5' RACE. TCRdb re-called the 5' RACE reads; one entry per CDR3 protein, DNA not given. This listing includes 5,000 to 7,500 distinct CDR3 sequences. Sequences were obtained from CD8+ effector memory T cells (TEM) sorted from PBMCs. Sample subset: effector memory CD8 T cells, CCR7- CD45RO+ CD95+. Receptor source: a human donor in good health.

This clonotype is deemed medium-sized by its frequency. CDR3 in amino acids: CASNSDQPQHF. This chain links TRBV9 with TRBJ1-5. The CDR3 runs to 11 residues. Germline V gene sequence: CDR1 SGDLS, CDR2 YYNGEE.

This clonotype is medium-sized by frequency. The chain is built from TRBV5-5 and TRBJ1-5; the TCRdb D gene call, TRBD1, has no DNA to confirm it. The germline V gene has CDR1 SGHKS and CDR2 YYEKEE (reference sequence). The CDR3 is 15 amino acids. CDR3: CASSWGTGLGQPQHF.

This chain connects TRBV6-2 or TRBV6-3 to TRBJ2-7; TCRdb returns TRBD2, unconfirmable since there is no DNA. This CDR3 comprises 18 residues. Germline V gene data show CDR1 as MNHEY and CDR2 as SVGEGT. This chain's CDR3 is CASSYSLAGGRSSYEQYF.

The rearrangement links TRBV12-3 or TRBV12-4 to TRBJ1-5; the TCRdb call, TRBD1, lacks DNA for checking. The CDR3 length is 16 residues. Here the CDR3 reads CASSLAPRGSNQPQHF.

V and J are TRBV19 and TRBJ2-7; TCRdb picks TRBD1, but there is no DNA to check that call. Germline CDR1 and CDR2: LNHDA and SQIVND (reference sequence). This CDR3 comprises 15 residues. The CDR3 is CASTPGVAEGYEQYF. Variable domain in full (rest from reference TRBV19 and TRBJ2-7): DGGITQSPKYLFRKEGQNVTLSCEQNLNHDAMYWYRQDPGQGLRLIYYSQIVNDFQKGDIAEGYSVSREKKESFPLTVTSAQKNPTAFYLCASTPGVAEGYEQYFGPGTRLTVT.

CDR3 region: CASSEGDRESKGYTF. This chain joins TRBV6-4 and TRBJ1-2; TCRdb proposes TRBD1, but this gene call is untestable without DNA. Germline CDR1 reads MRHNA; CDR2 reads SNTAGT. CDR3 length: 15 residues.

The gene calls are TRBV6-5 and TRBJ2-1; TCRdb reports TRBD1, a call that lacks DNA to check it against. There are 12 residues in the CDR3. The germline gives CDR1 MNHEY, CDR2 SVGAGI. CDR3 sequence reads: CASSYRGDEQFF.

According to its frequency, this clonotype is medium-sized. CDR3 sequence: CASSQDRLYTEAFF. The chain couples TRBV4-1 to TRBJ1-1. Germline lookup yields CDR1 MGHRA and CDR2 YSYEKL. The CDR3 has 14 amino acids.

This clonotype is deemed medium-sized by its frequency. The chain is built from TRBV15 and TRBJ1-1; absent DNA, TCRdb's TRBD1 call cannot be checked. This CDR3 is built from 13 residues. Germline V gives CDR1 LNHNV, CDR2 YYDKDF (reference sequence). This chain's CDR3 is CATSYRGNTEAFF.

The chain has TRBV4-3 and TRBJ2-3. CDR1 is LGHNA and CDR2 is YSLEER in the germline V gene. CDR3 length: 15 residues. CDR3 in amino acids: CASSLGLMGTDTQYF.

The chain's CDR3 is CASSRGASGLGVGELFF. This rearrangement joins TRBV7-6 to TRBJ2-2; the D gene TCRdb calls, TRBD2, cannot be checked with no DNA. The CDR3 loop spans 17 amino acids. Germline CDR1 reads SGHVS; CDR2 reads FNYEAQ.

This sequence joins TRBV5-1 and TRBJ2-2; the D call from TCRdb, TRBD2, cannot be confirmed without DNA. The V gene's germline CDR1 is SGHRS and CDR2 YFSETQ. The CDR3 sequence is 14 residues long. The CDR3 reads CASSLTSNTGELFF. Combining the CDR3 with reference TRBV5-1 and TRBJ2-2 gives the whole variable domain KAGVTQTPRYLIKTRGQQVTLSCSPISGHRSVSWYQQTPGQGLQFLFEYFSETQRNKGNFPGRFSGRQFSNSRSEMNVSTLELGDSALYLCASSLTSNTGELFFGEGSRLTVL.

This rearrangement joins TRBV5-6 to TRBJ1-1; TCRdb reports TRBD1, a call that lacks DNA to check it against. CDR3 length: 12 amino acids. CDR1 and CDR2 from the germline V gene are SGHDT and YYEEEE. CDR3 protein: CASSEGRREAFF.